Presented here are 8 T cell receptor beta chains from one specimen sequenced in a study of shared clonotypes between healthy human individuals. TCRdb's copy holds only in-frame clones and misses some; the assay was immunoSEQ multiplex PCR. Among over a million clones listed, about 84% were seen once. Sequenced sample: memory CD4+ T cells from PBMCs. Subset described: CD45RA-negative fraction. Receptors were obtained from a man younger than 35 in good health. Some clones in this sample may be carry-over from other donors' samples.

The V gene is TRBV29-1, the J gene TRBJ1-1, with D uncertain. This CDR3 has 12 amino acids. Trimming cost V 7 bases and J 6 bases, with 15 bases left between them. Germline assignment: CDR1 SQVTM and CDR2 ANQGSEA. The CDR3 is CSARVVSAEAFF. The DNA for the CDR3 is TGCAGCGCCCGAGTTGTCAGCGCTGAAGCTTTCTTT.

This clone was seen only once. V gene TRBV6-1 combines with J gene TRBJ1-1; D is ambiguous. Per germline, CDR1 MNHNS and CDR2 SASEGT. The CDR3 runs to 14 residues. Trimming shortened V by 7 bases and J by 1 base, and 13 bases separated the two germline ends. Here the CDR3 reads CASTPGPGNTEAFF. DNA for the CDR3: TGTGCCAGCACCCCGGGTCCTGGGAACACTGAAGCTTTCTTT.

For this clone: The junction departs from germline at one end; a sequencing error may be responsible. J is TRBJ2-1 and V is TRBV6-5; either TRBD1 or TRBD2 may supply D (5 bases each). The germline gives CDR1 MNHEY, CDR2 SVGAGI. The CDR3 runs 11 residues. The CDR3 reads CASGPGPKPIF. The CDR3 bases are TGTGCCAGCGGTCCGGGACCCAAACCTATCTTC.

As regards this clone: A far larger clone is one nucleotide away, so this likely arose from a read error. The sample carries other DNA sequences with the same CDR3. This chain connects TRBV28 to TRBJ2-5; no clear D gene. The germline V gene has CDR1 MDHEN and CDR2 SYDVKM. Trimming removed 6 bases from V and 3 bases from J, with 5 bases in between. This CDR3 has 11 amino acids. CDR3 bases: TGTGCCAGCAGCCTTGAAGAGACCCAGTACTTC. Amino acids: CASSLEETQYF.

The V call is TRBV7-7, the J call TRBJ1-3; D ambiguous. Germline values: CDR1 SSHAT, CDR2 FNYEAQ (reference sequence). CDR3 size: 13 residues. The germline V and J ends were trimmed by 6 bases and 6 bases, with 12 bases remaining between them. The CDR3 sequence: CASSPGLANTIYF. The CDR3 nucleotides are TGTGCCAGCAGTCCCGGACTTGCAAACACCATATATTTT.

Note on this clone: An end of the junction does not agree with germline; a read error may underlie this. The chain carries TRBV4-1 and TRBJ2-3, with D unclear. The CDR3 loop spans 16 amino acids. Germline CDR1 reads MGHRA; CDR2 reads YSYEKL. Here the CDR3 reads CAGSQYEAWKTDTQYF. The CDR3 bases are TGCGCCGGCAGCCAATATGAAGCCTGGAAGACAGATACGCAGTATTTT.

The V call is TRBV13, the J call TRBJ1-1, with no clear D. This CDR3 spans 13 amino acids. Germline V gives CDR1 PRHDT, CDR2 FYEKMQ (reference sequence). Trimming left V 1 base short and J 1 base short, with 4 bases between. The CDR3: CASSLVGNTEAFF. The CDR3 region has the DNA TGTGCCAGCAGCTTAGTGGGGAACACTGAAGCTTTCTTT.

This clone was detected only once. The CDR3 sequence: CASSARAGHSDTQYF. In DNA, the CDR3 is TGTGCCAGCAGCGCTCGGGCAGGGCATTCAGATACGCAGTATTTT. The V and J genes are TRBV9 and TRBJ2-3; a weak D match, TRBD1 (5 bases). CDR1 SGDLS and CDR2 YYNGEE come from the germline V gene. This CDR3 is built from 15 residues. V lost 3 bases and J 4 bases, leaving 15 bases between the germline ends.